This TCR beta chain was identified in a study of a mutant IDH1 vaccine in newly diagnosed glioma. Overall study context: There were roughly 62% males and around 38% females among treated patients, whose mean age was roughly 40 years.

V dropped 6 bases and J dropped 1; count of bases not matched to a gene: 4. The CDR3 contains 14 residues. Germline CDR1 is KGHSH and CDR2 is LQKENI. Sequencing was performed with immunoSEQ multiplex PCR; in TCRdb, only in-frame clones are kept and a portion is missing. This sample has about 40,000 clones, with 84% found just once. Overall study findings and caveats: Pseudoprogression apparently tracked independently of changes in top peripheral T cell clonotypes.

As concerns this clone: Its antigen remains unidentified.

Regarding time point: week 11, during vaccination. Vaccinated patients received 300 ug of mutant IDH1 20-mer peptide per dose, with topical imiquimod. Donor diagnoses consisted of new WHO grade 3 or 4 IDH1-mutant, ATRX-lost astrocytomas. The genes are TRBV18 and TRBJ2-3; 7 nucleotides match TRBD1. Sequencing was performed on PBMCs, taken from a glioma patient whose treatment included an IDH1 peptide vaccine. This clonotype was sampled from a man aged 40-50 years with glioma. The CDR3 nucleotides read TGTGCCAGCTCCTTCCAGGGGGGCACAGATACGCAGTATTTT. Translating gives CASSFQGGTDTQYF. Combining the CDR3 with reference TRBV18 and TRBJ2-3 gives the whole variable domain NAGVMQNPRHLVRRRGQEARLRCSPMKGHSHVYWYRQLPEEGLKFMVYLQKENIIDESGMPKERFSAEFPKEGPSILRIQQVVRGDSAAYFCASSFQGGTDTQYFGPGTRLTVL.